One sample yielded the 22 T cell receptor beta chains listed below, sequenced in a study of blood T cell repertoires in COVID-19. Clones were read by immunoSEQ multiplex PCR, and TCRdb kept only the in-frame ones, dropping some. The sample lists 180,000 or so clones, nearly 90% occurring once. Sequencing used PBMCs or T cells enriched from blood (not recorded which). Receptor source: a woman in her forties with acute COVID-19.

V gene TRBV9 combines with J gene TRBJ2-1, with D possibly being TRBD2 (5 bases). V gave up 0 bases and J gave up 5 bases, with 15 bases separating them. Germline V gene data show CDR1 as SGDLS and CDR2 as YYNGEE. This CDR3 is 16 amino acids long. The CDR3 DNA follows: TGTGCCAGCAGCGTAGGGAGTGAGGGAGCGGACAATGAGCAGTTCTTC. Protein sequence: CASSVGSEGADNEQFF.

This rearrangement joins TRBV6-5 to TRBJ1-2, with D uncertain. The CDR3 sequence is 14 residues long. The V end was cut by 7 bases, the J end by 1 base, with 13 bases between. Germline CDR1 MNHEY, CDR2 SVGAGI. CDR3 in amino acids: CASNQGLRNYGYTF. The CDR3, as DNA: TGTGCCAGCAACCAAGGACTCCGTAACTATGGCTACACCTTC.

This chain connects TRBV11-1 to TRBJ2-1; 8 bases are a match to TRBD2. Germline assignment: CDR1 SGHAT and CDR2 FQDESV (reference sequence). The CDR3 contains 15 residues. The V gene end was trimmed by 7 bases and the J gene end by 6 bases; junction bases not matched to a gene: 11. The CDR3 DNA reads TGTGCCAGCACCCCCGGCGGGGGGTATGGCAATGAGCAGTTCTTC. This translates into CASTPGGGYGNEQFF.

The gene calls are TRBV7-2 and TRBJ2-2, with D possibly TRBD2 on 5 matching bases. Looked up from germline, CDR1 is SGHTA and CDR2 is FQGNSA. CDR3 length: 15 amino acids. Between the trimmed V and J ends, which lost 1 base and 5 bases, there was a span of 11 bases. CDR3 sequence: CASSLDGLRTGELFF. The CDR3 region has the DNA TGTGCCAGCAGCTTAGACGGACTTAGAACCGGGGAGCTGTTTTTT.

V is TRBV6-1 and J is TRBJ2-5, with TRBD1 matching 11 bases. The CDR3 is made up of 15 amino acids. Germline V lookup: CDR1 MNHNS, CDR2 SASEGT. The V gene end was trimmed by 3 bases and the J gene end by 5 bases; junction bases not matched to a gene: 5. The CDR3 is CASSDRDRGRETQYF. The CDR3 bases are TGTGCCAGCAGTGACCGGGACAGGGGGAGGGAGACCCAGTACTTC.

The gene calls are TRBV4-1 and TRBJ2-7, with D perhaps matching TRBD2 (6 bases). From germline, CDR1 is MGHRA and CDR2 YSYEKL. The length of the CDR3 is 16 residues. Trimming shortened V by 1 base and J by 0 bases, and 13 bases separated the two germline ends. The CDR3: CASSQASGPSSYEQYF. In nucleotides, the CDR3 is TGCGCCAGCAGCCAAGCGAGCGGGCCGAGCTCCTACGAGCAGTACTTC.

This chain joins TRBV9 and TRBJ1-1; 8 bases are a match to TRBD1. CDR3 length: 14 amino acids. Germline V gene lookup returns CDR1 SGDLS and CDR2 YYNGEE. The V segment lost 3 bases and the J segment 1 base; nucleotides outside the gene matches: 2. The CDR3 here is CASSGQGKNTEAFF. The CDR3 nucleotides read TGTGCCAGCAGCGGACAGGGGAAGAACACTGAAGCTTTCTTT.

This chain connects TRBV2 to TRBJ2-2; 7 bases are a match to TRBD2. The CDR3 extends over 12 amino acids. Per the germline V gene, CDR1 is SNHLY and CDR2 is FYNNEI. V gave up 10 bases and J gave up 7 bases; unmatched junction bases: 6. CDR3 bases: TGTGCCACAAAGAGCGGGGTCGGGGAGCTGTTTTTT. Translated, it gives CATKSGVGELFF.

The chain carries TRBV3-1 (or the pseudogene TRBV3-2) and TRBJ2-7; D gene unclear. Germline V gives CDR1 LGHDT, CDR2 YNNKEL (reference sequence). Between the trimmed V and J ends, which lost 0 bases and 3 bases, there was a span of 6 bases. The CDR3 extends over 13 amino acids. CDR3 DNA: TGTGCCAGCAGCCAAGAGCCTAGCTACGAGCAGTACTTC. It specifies CASSQEPSYEQYF.

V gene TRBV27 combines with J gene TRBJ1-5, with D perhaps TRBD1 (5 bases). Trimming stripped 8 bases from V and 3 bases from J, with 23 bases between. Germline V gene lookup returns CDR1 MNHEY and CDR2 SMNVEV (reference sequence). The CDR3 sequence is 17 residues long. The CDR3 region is CASCCPDSQIINQPQHF. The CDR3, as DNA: TGTGCCAGCTGTTGCCCCGACAGCCAGATAATCAATCAGCCCCAGCATTTT.

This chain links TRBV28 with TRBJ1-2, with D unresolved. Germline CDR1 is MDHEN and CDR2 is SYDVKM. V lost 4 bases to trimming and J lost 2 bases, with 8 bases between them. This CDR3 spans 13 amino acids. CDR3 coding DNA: TGTGCCAGCAGTTCACAGCCAAACTATGGCTACACCTTC. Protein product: CASSSQPNYGYTF.

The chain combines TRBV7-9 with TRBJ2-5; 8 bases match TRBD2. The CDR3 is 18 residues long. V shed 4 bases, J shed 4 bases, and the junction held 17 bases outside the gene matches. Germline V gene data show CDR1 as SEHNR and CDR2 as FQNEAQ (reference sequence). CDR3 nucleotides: TGTGCCAGCAGCTCCCGCCTCGGGGAAGCGGGAGAAACAGAGACCCAGTACTTC. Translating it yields CASSSRLGEAGETETQYF.

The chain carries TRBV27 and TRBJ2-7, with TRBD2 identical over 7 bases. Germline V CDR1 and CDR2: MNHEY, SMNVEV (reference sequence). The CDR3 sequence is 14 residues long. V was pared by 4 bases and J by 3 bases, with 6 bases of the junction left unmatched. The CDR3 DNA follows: TGTGCCAGCAGTTCGCAAGGCGGGAGCTACGAGCAGTACTTC. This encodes CASSSQGGSYEQYF.

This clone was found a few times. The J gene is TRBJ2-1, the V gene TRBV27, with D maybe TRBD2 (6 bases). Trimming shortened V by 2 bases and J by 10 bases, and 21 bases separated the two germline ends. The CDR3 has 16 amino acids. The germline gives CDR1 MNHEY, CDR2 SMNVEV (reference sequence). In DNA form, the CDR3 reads TGTGCCAGCAGTTTACGTGGGACTTTCACAAAAGGGGAGCAGTTCTTC. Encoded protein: CASSLRGTFTKGEQFF.

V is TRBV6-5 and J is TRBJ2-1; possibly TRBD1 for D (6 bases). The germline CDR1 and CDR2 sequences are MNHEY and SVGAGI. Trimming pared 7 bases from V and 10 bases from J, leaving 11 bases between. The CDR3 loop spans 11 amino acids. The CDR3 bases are TGTGCCAGCACCCGGACAGACGAGCAGTTCTTC. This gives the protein CASTRTDEQFF.

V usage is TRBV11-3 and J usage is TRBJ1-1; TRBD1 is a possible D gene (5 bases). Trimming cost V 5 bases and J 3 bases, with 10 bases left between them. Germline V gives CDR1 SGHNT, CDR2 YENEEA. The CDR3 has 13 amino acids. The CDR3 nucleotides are TGTGCCAGCAGCCGGGGGGGACACACTGAAGCTTTCTTT. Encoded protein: CASSRGGHTEAFF.

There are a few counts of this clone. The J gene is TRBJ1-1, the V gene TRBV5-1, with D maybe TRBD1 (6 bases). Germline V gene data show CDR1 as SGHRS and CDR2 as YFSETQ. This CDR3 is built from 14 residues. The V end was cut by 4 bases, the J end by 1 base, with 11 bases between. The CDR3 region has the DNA TGCGCCAGCAGCCACAGGGACGGGAACACTGAAGCTTTCTTT. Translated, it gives CASSHRDGNTEAFF. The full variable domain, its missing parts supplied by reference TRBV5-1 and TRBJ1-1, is KAGVTQTPRYLIKTRGQQVTLSCSPISGHRSVSWYQQTPGQGLQFLFEYFSETQRNKGNFPGRFSGRQFSNSRSEMNVSTLELGDSALYLCASSHRDGNTEAFFGQGTRLTVV.

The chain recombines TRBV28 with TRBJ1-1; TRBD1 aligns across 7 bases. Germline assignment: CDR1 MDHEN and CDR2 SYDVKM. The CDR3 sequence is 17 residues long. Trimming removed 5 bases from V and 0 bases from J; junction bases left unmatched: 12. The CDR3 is CASSTPTGSKMNTEAFF. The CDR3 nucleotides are TGTGCCAGCAGTACGCCGACAGGGTCAAAGATGAACACTGAAGCTTTCTTT.

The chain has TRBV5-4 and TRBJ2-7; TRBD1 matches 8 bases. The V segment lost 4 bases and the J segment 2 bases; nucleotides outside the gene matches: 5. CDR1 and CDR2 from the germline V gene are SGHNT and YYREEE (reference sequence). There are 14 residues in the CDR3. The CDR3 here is CASSGGTGPYEQYF. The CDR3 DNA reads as TGTGCCAGCAGCGGGGGGACAGGTCCCTACGAGCAGTACTTC.

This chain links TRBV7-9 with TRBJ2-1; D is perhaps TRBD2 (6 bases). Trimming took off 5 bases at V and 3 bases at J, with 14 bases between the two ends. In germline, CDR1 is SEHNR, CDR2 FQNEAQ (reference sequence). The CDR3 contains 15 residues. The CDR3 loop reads CASSHGGTLYNEQFF. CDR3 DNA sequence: TGTGCCAGCAGCCACGGGGGAACGCTCTACAATGAGCAGTTCTTC.

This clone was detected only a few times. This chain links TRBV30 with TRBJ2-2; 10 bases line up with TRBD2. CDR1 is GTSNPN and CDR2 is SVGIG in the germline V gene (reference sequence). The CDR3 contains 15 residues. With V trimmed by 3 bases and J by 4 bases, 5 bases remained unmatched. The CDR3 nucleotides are TGTGCCTGGAGCGCGCTAGCGGGGGCCACCGGGGAGCTGTTTTTT. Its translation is CAWSALAGATGELFF.

CDR3 coding DNA: TGTGCCAGCACCGGGACATCGAACACTGAAGCTTTCTTT. Translating gives CASTGTSNTEAFF. This sequence joins TRBV6-6 and TRBJ1-1; TRBD1 is a possible D gene (6 bases). V dropped 7 bases and J dropped 1 base, with 10 bases sitting between them. Germline V gene sequence: CDR1 MNHNY, CDR2 SVGAGI (reference sequence). The length of the CDR3 is 13 residues.